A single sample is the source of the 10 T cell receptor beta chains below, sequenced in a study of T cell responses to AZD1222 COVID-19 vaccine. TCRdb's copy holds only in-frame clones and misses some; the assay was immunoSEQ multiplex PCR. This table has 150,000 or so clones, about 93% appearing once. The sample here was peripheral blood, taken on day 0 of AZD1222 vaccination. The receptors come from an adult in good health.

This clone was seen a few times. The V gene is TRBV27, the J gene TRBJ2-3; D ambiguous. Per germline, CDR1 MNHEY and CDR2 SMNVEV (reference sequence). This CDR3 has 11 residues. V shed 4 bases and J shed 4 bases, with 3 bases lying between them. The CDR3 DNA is TGTGCCAGCAGTTCCTCAGATACGCAGTATTTT. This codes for CASSSSDTQYF.

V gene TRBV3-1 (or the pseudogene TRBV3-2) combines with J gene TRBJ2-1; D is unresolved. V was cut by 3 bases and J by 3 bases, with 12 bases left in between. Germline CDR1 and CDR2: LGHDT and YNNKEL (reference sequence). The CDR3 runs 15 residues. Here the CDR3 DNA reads TGTGCCAGCAGCCATCCCGGGTCCCTCTACAATGAGCAGTTCTTC. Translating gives CASSHPGSLYNEQFF.

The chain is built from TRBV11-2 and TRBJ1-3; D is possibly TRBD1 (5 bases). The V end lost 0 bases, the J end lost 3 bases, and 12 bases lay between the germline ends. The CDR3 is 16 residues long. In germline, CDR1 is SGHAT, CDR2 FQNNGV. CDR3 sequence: CASSLESAGSGNTIYF. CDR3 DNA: TGTGCCAGCAGCTTAGAGTCGGCAGGGAGTGGAAACACCATATATTTT.

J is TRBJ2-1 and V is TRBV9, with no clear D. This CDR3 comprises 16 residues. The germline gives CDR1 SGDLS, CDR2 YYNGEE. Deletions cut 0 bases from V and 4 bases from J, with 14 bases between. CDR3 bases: TGTGCCAGCAGCGTAGGAAATAACCAGTTTTACAATGAGCAGTTCTTC. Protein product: CASSVGNNQFYNEQFF.

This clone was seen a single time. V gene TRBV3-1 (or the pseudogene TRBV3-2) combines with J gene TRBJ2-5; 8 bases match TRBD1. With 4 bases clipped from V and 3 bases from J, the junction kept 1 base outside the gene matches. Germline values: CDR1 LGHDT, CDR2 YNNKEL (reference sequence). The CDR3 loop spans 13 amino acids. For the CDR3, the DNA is TGTGCCAGCAGCCCGGACAGGGAAGAGACCCAGTACTTC. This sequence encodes CASSPDREETQYF.

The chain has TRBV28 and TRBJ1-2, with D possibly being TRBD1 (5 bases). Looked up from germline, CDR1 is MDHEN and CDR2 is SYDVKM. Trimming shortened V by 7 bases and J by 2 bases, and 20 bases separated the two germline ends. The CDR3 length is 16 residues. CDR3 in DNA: TGTGCCAGCAAACCCGGGACCACAGAGCTCAACTATGGCTACACCTTC. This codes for CASKPGTTELNYGYTF.

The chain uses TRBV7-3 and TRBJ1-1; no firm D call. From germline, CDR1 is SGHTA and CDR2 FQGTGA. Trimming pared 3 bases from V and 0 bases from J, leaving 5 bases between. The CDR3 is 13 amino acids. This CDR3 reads CASSFGMNTEAFF. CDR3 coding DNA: TGTGCCAGCAGCTTCGGGATGAACACTGAAGCTTTCTTT.

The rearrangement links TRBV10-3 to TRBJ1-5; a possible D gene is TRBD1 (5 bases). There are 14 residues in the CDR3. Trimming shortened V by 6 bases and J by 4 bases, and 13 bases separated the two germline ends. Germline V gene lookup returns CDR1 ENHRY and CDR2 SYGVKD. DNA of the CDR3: TGTGCCATCAGCAGGGACCCCGGGAATCAGCCCCAGCATTTT. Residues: CAISRDPGNQPQHF.

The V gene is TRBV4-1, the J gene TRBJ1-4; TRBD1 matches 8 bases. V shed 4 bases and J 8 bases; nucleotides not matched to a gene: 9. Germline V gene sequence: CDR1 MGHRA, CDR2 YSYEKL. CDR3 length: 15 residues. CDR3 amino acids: CASSPLQGVDEKLFF. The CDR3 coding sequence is TGCGCCAGCAGCCCATTACAGGGGGTTGACGAAAAACTGTTTTTT.

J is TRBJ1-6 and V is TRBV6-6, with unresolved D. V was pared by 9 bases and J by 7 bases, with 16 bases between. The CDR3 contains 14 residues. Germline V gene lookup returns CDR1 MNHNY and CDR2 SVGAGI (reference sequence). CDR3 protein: CASQSGRVNSPLHF. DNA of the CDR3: TGTGCCAGTCAGAGCGGCCGTGTAAATTCACCCCTCCACTTT.